The clone carrying this T cell receptor beta chain was found once. The antigen is not known. With random hexamers, about 0.5 to 1 ug RNA was reverse transcribed. Across 54 Vbeta and 13 Jbeta, TCR beta CDR3 was amplified with immunoSEQ multiplex PCR. MiXCR was run by TCRdb on the immunoSEQ multiplex PCR reads, yielding one entry per CDR3 protein. This sample has fewer than 150,000 distinct CDR3 sequences, with about 95% found just once. CD8+ and CD4+ T cells from blood underwent TCR beta sequencing, which was carried out in a high-throughput format. In contrast to the negatively isolated CD8+ and CD4+ T cells, TEMRA cells were FACS-enriched. These data are taken from a study of CD8 T cells in Susac syndrome. Germline CDR1 is SEHNR and CDR2 is FQNEAQ (reference sequence). The CDR3 totals 16 residues. J gave up 2 bases and V 1 base, and 7 bases lay outside the gene matches. Study results and limitations: In its TCR sequencing and HLA analysis, the study acknowledged that the number of individuals was relatively small.

Sequenced: CD4+ T cells from PBMCs. The chain couples TRBV7-9 to TRBJ2-7; TRBD2 matches 8 bases. The origin of this receptor is a human donor in good health. CDR3 sequence: CASSLGSGGNTYEQYF. CDR3 in DNA: TGTGCCAGCAGCTTAGGGTCGGGAGGGAACACCTACGAGCAGTACTTC.